This T cell receptor beta chain was retrieved from a study of T cell responses to AZD1222 COVID-19 vaccine. Findings and limits, study-wide: The donor cohort was predominantly white British with a female majority, and clonal diversity may have been underestimated. Nearly half of the spike-specific TCRs reportedly recognize variant regions that carry no mutations. Without day 14 samples, only post-peak T cell repertoires were studied.

This clone was recorded only once. Its matching antigen is unknown. Its ends do not fully match the called genes, so a read error is possible. Clones were read by immunoSEQ multiplex PCR, and TCRdb kept only the in-frame ones, dropping some. Here the sample spans about 110,000 clones, roughly 92% being singletons. From germline, CDR1 is SSHAT and CDR2 FNYEAQ (reference sequence). This CDR3 is built from 12 residues. The source material was peripheral blood, sampled 28 days after the second AZD1222 dose. This rearrangement joins TRBV7-7 to TRBJ2-7; the D gene could be TRBD1 or TRBD2 (5 bases each). This TCR was sampled from an adult who received the AZD1222 COVID-19 vaccine. The CDR3 DNA follows: TGTGCTAGCAGCCGGGACGGCTACGAGCAGTACTTC. It codes for CASSRDGYEQYF. Looking up the rest from reference TRBV7-7 and TRBJ2-7 gives the full variable domain: GAGVSQSPRYKVTKRGQDVTLRCDPISSHATLYWYQQALGQGPEFLTYFNYEAQPDKSGLPSDRFSAERPEGSISTLTIQRTEQRDSAMYRCASSRDGYEQYFGPGTRLTVT.